The present T cell receptor (beta chain) was sequenced within a study of blood T cell repertoires in COVID-19. Study context: Sources were T cells, B-cell-depleted T cells, or PBMCs; the material itself was cDNA or gDNA.

Study processing details: Amplification with reference gene primers provided the estimates of nucleated cell counts. The protocol was immunoSEQ multiplex PCR, while the TCRdb copy is restricted to in-frame clones and leaves out a portion. V, J and clone size were drawn from that table, and D and trimming were deduced from the DNA. The sample consists of approximately 350,000 clones, roughly 87% of them appearing once. Trimming took 2 bases from V and 0 from J, leaving 17 bases between them. The CDR3 runs 17 residues. CDR1 and CDR2 (germline): GTSNPN, SVGIG (reference sequence). The V call is TRBV30, the J call TRBJ1-5; no reliable D call. Input material: PBMCs or T cells enriched from blood (not recorded which). The clonotype originates from a woman in her thirties who had recovered from COVID-19. The CDR3 loop is CAWSSLRGPYSNQPQHF. CDR3 coding DNA: TGTGCCTGGAGTTCCCTCCGAGGGCCTTATAGCAATCAGCCCCAGCATTTT.